This T cell receptor (beta chain) was recovered during a study of shared clonotypes between healthy human individuals. Germline V CDR1 and CDR2: SGHNT, YENEEA. The CDR3 contains 12 residues. The germline V and J ends were trimmed by 5 bases and 9 bases, with 11 bases remaining between them. Sequenced by immunoSEQ multiplex PCR; TCRdb stores in-frame clones only, minus some. This table has some 2,000,000 clones, roughly 94% appearing once. Every donor, a Caucasian adult, lived in Nashville, Tennessee. The TCR was taken from a man aged 18 to 30 in good health. Source material: naive CD4+ T cells sorted from blood. Indicated subset: CD45RA+ positively selected. The gene calls are TRBV11-3 and TRBJ2-1, with D unclear. The CDR3 coding sequence is TGTGCCAGCAGCCTTTCGGCCAGTGAGCAGTTCTTC. Its protein product is CASSLSASEQFF.